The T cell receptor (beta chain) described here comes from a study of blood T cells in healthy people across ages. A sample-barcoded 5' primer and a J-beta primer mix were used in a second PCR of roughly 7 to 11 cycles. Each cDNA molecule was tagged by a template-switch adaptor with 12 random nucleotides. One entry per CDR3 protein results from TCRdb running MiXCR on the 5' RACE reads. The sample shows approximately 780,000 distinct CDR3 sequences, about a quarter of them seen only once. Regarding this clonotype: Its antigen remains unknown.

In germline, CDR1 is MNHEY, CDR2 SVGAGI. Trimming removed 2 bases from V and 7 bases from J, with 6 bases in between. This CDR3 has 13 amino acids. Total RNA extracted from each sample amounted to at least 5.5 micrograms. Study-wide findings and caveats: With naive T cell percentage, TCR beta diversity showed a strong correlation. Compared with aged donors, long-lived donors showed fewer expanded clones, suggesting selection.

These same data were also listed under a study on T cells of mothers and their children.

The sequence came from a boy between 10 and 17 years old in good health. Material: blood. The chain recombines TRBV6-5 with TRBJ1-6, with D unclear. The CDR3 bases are TGTGCCAGCAGTTACCACGGGAATTCACCCCTCCACTTT. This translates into CASSYHGNSPLHF.